The clone carrying this T cell receptor (beta chain) is classed as medium-sized. Its matching antigen is unknown. The presence of a unique molecular identifier marked each TCR cDNA molecule. TCRdb recomputed calls from the 5' RACE reads with MiXCR, one row per CDR3 protein. Here the sample spans about 10,000 distinct CDR3 sequences, about 10% being singletons. Germline loops: CDR1 MNHEY, CDR2 SMNVEV (reference sequence). This CDR3 has 13 residues. The V and J ends lost 2 bases and 4 bases respectively, with 3 bases between them. This entry belongs to a study of spatial heterogeneity in lung cancer. Indicated time point: sample taken at primary tumor resection. The input material, whole RNA from tumor, nontumor lung or frozen PBMC, was sequenced unsorted. General study results and limits: Higher tumor mutation counts went along with higher counts of expanded intratumoral alpha and beta TCRs. Tumor T-cell coverage was an estimated 7% or so for alpha and 12% to 15% for beta chains.

This chain connects TRBV27 to TRBJ2-6; no definite D call. The sample consisted of lung tumor tissue, taken at surgery. The sequence came from a female donor with early-stage non-small cell lung cancer. CDR3 DNA: TGTGCCAGCAGTTTAGCCGGGGCCAACGTCCTGACTTTC. Protein: CASSLAGANVLTF.